This TCR beta chain was sequenced in a study of blood T cell repertoires in COVID-19. Study overall: Material from acute and convalescent COVID-19 was sourced from the United States, Italy and Spain. PBMCs, B-cell-depleted T cells, or T cells provided the cDNA or gDNA that made up the material.

Assay used: immunoSEQ multiplex PCR; TCRdb lists only in-frame clones, some missing. The repertoire holds tens of thousands of clones, 85% to 90% seen once, with approximately 4.6% in the top ten. V trimming: 5 bases; J trimming: 5 bases; junction bases outside the gene matches: 9. The CDR3 consists of 16 residues. CDR1 KGHSH and CDR2 LQKENI come from the germline V gene. The sequencing input was peripheral blood. This receptor was identified in a man aged 80 or over with acute or convalescent COVID-19. The chain combines TRBV18 with TRBJ1-4, with 9 bases lining up with TRBD1. The CDR3 sequence: CASSANRGRGNEKLFF. The CDR3 DNA follows: TGTGCCAGCTCAGCCAACAGGGGGCGAGGGAATGAAAAACTGTTTTTT.